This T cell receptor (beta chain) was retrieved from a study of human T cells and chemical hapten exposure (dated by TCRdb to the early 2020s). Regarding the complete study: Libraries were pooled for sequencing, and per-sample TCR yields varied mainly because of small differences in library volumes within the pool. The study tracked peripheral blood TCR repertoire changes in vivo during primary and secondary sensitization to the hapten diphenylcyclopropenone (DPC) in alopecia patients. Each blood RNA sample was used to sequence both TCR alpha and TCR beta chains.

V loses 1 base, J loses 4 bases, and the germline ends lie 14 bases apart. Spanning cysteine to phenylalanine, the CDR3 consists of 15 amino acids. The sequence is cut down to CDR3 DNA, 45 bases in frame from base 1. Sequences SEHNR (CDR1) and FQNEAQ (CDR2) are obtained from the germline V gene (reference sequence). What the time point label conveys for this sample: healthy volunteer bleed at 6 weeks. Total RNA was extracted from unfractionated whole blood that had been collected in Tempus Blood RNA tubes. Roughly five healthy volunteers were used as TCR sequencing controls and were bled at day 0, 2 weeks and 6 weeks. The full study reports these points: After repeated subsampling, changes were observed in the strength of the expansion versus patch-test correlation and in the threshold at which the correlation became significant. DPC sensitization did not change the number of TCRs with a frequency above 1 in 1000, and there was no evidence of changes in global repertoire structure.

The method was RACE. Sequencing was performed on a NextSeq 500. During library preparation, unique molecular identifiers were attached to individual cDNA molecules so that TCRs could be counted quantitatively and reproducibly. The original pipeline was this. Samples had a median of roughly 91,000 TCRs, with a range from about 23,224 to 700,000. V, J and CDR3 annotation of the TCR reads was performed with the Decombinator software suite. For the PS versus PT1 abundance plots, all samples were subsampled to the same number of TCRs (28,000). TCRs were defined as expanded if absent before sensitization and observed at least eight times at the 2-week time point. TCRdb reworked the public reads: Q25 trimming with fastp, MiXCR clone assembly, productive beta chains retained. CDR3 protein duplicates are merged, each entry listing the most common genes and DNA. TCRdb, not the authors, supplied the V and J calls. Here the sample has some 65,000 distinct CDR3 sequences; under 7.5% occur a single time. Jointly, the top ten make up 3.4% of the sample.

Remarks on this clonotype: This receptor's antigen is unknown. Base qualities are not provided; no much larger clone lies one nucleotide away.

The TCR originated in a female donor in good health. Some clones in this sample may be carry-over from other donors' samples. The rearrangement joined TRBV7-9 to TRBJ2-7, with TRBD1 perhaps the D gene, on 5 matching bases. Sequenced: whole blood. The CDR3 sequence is CASSLGPGRAYEQYF. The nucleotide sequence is TGTGCCAGCAGCTTAGGGCCAGGGCGTGCTTACGAGCAGTACTTC.